This TCR beta chain was retrieved from a study of lymphopenia after photon versus proton radiotherapy. Points from the study as a whole: Photon-treated patients lost naive T cells and TCR diversity; proton-treated stayed stable. Post-nadir TCR diversity decline inversely tracked overall survival among those who died.

Assay used: immunoSEQ multiplex PCR; TCRdb lists only in-frame clones, some missing. The sample has about 35,000 clones; about 90% are singletons. Turning to this clone: Its antigen is unidentified.

The V end was cut by 0 bases, the J end by 1 base, with 6 bases between. The CDR3 length is 14 residues. Germline assignment: CDR1 SGHNT and CDR2 YENEEA. The J gene is TRBJ1-1, the V gene TRBV11-3; D gene uncertain. The sequence was collected from a man between 60 and 75 years old with cholangiocarcinoma. Sequenced material: peripheral blood, taken from a patient treated with photon-based radiotherapy. This CDR3 is CASSLEPGNTEAFF. CDR3 in DNA: TGTGCCAGCAGCTTAGAGCCCGGGAACACTGAAGCTTTCTTT. Full variable domain (remainder filled in from reference TRBV11-3 and TRBJ1-1): EAGVVQSPRYKIIEKKQPVAFWCNPISGHNTLYWYLQNLGQGPELLIRYENEEAVDDSQLPKDRFSAERLKGVDSTLKIQPAELGDSAVYLCASSLEPGNTEAFFGQGTRLTVV.